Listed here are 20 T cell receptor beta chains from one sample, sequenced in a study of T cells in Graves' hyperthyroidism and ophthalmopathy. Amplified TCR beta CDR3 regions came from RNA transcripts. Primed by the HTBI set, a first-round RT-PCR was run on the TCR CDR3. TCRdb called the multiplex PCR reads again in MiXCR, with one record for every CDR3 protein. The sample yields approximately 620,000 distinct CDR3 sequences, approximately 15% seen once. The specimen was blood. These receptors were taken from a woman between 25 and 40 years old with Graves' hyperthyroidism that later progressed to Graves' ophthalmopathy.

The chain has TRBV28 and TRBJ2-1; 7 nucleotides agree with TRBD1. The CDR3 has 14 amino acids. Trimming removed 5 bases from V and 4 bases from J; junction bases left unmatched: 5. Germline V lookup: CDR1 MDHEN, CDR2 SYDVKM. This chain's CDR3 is CASSPRQGYNEQFF. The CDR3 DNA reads TGTGCCAGCAGTCCCCGACAGGGTTACAATGAGCAGTTCTTC.

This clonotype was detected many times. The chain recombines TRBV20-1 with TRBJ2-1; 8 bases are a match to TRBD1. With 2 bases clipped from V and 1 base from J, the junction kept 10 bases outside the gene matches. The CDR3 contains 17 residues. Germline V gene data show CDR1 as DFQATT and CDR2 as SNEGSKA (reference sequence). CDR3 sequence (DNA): TGCAGTGCTAGACCTTCCCCGGACAGGGTTTCCTACAATGAGCAGTTCTTC. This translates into CSARPSPDRVSYNEQFF.

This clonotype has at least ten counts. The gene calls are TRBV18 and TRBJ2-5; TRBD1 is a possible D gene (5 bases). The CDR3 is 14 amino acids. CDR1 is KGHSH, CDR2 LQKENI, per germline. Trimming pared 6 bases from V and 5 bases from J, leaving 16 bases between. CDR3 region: CASSAGHLGETQYF. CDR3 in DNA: TGTGCCAGCTCGGCAGGACACCTCGGGGAGACCCAGTACTTC.

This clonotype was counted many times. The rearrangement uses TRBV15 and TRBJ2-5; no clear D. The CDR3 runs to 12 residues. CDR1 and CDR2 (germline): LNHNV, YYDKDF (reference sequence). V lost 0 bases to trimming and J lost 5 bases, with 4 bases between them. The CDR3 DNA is TGTGCCACCAGCAGAGATATCGAGACCCAGTACTTC. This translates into CATSRDIETQYF.

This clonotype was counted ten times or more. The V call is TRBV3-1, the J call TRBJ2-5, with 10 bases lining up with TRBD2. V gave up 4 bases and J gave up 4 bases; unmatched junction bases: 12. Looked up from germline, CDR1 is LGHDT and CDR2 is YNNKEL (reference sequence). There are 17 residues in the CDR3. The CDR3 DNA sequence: TGTGCCAGCAGCCCTACTCAACCTAGCGGGAGATTAGAGACCCAGTACTTC. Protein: CASSPTQPSGRLETQYF.

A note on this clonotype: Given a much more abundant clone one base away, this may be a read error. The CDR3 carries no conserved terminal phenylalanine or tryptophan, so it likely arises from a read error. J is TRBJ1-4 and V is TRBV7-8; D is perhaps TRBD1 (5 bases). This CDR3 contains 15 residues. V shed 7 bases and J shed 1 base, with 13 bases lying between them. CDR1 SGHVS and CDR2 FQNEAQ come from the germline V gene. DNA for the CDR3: TGTGCCAGCAACCCCCGGGGGGGAACTAATGAAAAACTGTTTCTT. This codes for CASNPRGGTNEKLFL.

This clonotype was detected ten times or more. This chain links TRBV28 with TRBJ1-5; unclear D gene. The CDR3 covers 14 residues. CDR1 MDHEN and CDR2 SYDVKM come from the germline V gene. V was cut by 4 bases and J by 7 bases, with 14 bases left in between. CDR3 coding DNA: TGTGCCAGCAGTTCGCCCCACCTAGGACAGCCCCAGCATTTT. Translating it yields CASSSPHLGQPQHF.

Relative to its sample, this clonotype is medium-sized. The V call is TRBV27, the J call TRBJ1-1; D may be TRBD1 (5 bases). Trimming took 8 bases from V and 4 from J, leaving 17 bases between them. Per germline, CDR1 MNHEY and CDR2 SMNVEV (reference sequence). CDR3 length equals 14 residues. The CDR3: CASGGRSTGTEAFF. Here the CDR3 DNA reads TGTGCCAGCGGAGGCAGGTCCACAGGCACTGAAGCTTTCTTT.

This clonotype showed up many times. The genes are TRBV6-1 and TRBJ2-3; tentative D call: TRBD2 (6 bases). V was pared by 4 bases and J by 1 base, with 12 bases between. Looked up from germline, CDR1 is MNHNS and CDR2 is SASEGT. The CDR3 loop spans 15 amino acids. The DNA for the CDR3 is TGTGCCAGCAGTGTAGGAGGGGTCGGCACAGATACGCAGTATTTT. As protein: CASSVGGVGTDTQYF.

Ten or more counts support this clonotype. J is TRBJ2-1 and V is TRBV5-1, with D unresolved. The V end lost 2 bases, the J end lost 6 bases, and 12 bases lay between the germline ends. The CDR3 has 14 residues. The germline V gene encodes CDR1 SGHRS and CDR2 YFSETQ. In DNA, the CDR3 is TGCGCCAGCAGCTTACTAACTCTGTCCAATGAGCAGTTCTTC. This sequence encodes CASSLLTLSNEQFF.

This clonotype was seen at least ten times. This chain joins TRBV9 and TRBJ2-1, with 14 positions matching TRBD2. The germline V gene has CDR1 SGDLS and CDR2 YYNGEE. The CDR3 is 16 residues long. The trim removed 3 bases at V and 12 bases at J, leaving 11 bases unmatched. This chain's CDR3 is CASSAGEGLAGDRQFF. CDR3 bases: TGTGCCAGCAGCGCGGGGGAGGGACTAGCGGGAGATCGGCAGTTCTTC.

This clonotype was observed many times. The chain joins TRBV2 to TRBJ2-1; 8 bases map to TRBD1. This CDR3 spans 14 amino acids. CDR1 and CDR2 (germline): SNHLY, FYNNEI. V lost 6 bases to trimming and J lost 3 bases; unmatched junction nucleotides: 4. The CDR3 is CASSQGANYNEQFF. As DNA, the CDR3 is TGTGCCAGCAGCCAGGGGGCGAACTACAATGAGCAGTTCTTC.

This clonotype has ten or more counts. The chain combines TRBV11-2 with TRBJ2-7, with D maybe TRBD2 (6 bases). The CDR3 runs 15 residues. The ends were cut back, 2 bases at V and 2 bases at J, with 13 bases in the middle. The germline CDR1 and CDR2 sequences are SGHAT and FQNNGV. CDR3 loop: CASSLSRTTTYEQYF. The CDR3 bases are TGTGCCAGCAGCTTATCGAGGACTACGACCTACGAGCAGTACTTC.

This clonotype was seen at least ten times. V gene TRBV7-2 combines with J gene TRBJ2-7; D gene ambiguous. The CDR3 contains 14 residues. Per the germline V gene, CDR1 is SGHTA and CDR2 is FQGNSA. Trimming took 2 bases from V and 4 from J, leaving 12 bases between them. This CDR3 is CASSLMTEWYEQYF. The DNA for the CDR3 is TGTGCCAGCAGCTTAATGACTGAATGGTACGAGCAGTACTTC. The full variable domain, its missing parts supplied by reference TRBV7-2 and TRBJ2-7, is GAGVSQSPSNKVTEKGKDVELRCDPISGHTALYWYRQSLGQGLEFLIYFQGNSAPDKSGLPSDRFSAERTGGSVSTLTIQRTQQEDSAVYLCASSLMTEWYEQYFGPGTRLTVT.

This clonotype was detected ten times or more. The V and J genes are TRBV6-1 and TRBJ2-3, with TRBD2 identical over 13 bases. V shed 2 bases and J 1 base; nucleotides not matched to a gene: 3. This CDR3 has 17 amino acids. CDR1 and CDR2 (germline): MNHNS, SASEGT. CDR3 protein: CASSETSGRVRTDTQYF. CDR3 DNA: TGTGCCAGCAGTGAAACTAGCGGGAGGGTGCGCACAGATACGCAGTATTTT.

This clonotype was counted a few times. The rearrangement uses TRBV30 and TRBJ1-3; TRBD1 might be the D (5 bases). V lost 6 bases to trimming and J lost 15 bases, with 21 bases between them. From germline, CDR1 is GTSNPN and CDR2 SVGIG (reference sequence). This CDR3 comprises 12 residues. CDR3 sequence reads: CACYQGVEDQYF. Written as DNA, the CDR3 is TGTGCCTGTTACCAGGGAGTCGAAGACCAATATTTT.

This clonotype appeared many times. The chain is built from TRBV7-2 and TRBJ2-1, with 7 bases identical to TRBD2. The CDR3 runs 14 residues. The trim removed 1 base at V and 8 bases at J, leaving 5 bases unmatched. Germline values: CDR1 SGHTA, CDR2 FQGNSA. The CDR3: CASSLGTRLDEQFF. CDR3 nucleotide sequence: TGTGCCAGCAGCTTAGGGACTAGGCTCGATGAGCAGTTCTTC.

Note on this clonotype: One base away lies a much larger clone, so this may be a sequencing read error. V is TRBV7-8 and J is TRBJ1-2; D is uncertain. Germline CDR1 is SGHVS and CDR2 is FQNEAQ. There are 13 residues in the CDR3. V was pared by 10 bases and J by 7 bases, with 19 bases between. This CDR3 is CANSPQEGSGYTF. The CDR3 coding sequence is TGTGCCAACAGTCCCCAGGAGGGTAGTGGCTACACCTTC.

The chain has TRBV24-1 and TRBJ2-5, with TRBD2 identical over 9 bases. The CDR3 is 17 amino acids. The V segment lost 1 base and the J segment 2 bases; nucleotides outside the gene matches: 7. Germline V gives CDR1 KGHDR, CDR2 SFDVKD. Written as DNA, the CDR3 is TGTGCCACCAGTGATTTAGGTAGCGGGAGAGGGCAAGAGACCCAGTACTTC. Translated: CATSDLGSGRGQETQYF.

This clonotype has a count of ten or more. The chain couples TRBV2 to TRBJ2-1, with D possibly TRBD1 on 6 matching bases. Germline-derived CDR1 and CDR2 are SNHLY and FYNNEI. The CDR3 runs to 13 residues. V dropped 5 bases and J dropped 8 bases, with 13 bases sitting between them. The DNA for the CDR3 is TGTGCCAGCAGTATCAGGGGTGACGATGAGCAGTTCTTC. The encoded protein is CASSIRGDDEQFF.